This T cell receptor (beta chain) was captured in a study of blood T cell repertoires in COVID-19. Across the whole study: In each case, the material was cDNA or gDNA derived from T cells, B-cell-depleted T cells, or PBMCs.

Germline V gene sequence: CDR1 MNHEY, CDR2 SMNVEV (reference sequence). There are 20 residues in the CDR3. The junction had 11 bases not matched to a gene; V was cut back by 6 bases and J by 0 bases. In its sample, this clone was seen a few times. As originally analysed: From reference gene primer amplification, estimates of nucleated cell counts were derived. The data were produced by immunoSEQ multiplex PCR, yet TCRdb's version contains in-frame clones alone and is incomplete. The V and J calls and the clone size are those of that table, but D and trimming were determined from the DNA. The sample holds approximately 140,000 clones, 87% seen once.

The rearrangement uses TRBV27 and TRBJ2-1, with 16 bases fitting TRBD2. Material: peripheral blood. The TCR comes from an elderly man with acute or convalescent COVID-19. CDR3 in DNA: TGTGCCAGCAGCCGCGCCGGGACTAGCGGGGGGGGGAGCTCCTACAATGAGCAGTTCTTC. Its protein product is CASSRAGTSGGGSSYNEQFF.